The 4 T cell receptor beta chains in this list originate from one sample, sequenced in a study of human T cells and chemical hapten exposure. TCRdb independently ran MiXCR on the RACE reads; one entry per CDR3 protein. The sample has approximately 95,000 distinct CDR3 sequences; more than 9.5% are singletons. This sample's time point: patch test 2, 6 weeks after DPC sensitization. The sample's treatment: therapeutic diphenylcyclopropenone sensitization with weekly scalp DPC. Material: whole blood, obtained in connection with sensitization to the hapten diphenylcyclopropenone (DPC). The receptor source for this set is a woman aged 40 to 50 with alopecia areata. Some clones in this sample may be carry-over from other donors' samples.

This clonotype occurred many times. This rearrangement joins TRBV6-5 to TRBJ2-3, with 12 bases that match TRBD1. CDR3 length equals 20 residues. CDR1 and CDR2 from the germline V gene are MNHEY and SVGAGI. The V gene end was trimmed by 2 bases and the J gene end by 3 bases; junction bases not matched to a gene: 15. The CDR3 loop is CASSYPGTGGTFGGTDTQYF. Here the CDR3 DNA reads TGTGCCAGCAGTTACCCCGGGACAGGGGGCACCTTTGGTGGAACAGATACGCAGTATTTT.

This clonotype was picked up many times. The rearrangement joins TRBV4-3 to TRBJ2-7; D gene unclear. The V end lost 6 bases, the J end lost 3 bases, and 9 bases lay between the germline ends. The germline gives CDR1 LGHNA, CDR2 YSLEER. The CDR3 spans 12 residues. CDR3 bases: TGCGCCAGCAGGTCGGTCCACTACGAGCAGTACTTC. Translated: CASRSVHYEQYF.

The genes are TRBV29-1 and TRBJ2-3; D gene uncertain. The V gene lost 4 bases and the J gene lost 4 bases, with 9 bases spanning the gap. The CDR3 is 12 residues long. CDR1 is SQVTM, CDR2 ANQGSEA, per germline. The CDR3 sequence: CSVGVGPDTQYF. The CDR3 coding sequence is TGCAGCGTTGGGGTTGGGCCAGATACGCAGTATTTT.

This clonotype showed up many times. The rearrangement uses TRBV28 and TRBJ1-2; TRBD1 matches at 8 bases. The length of the CDR3 is 15 residues. Per the germline V gene, CDR1 is MDHEN and CDR2 is SYDVKM. Trimming at V came to 4 bases and at J to 4 bases, leaving 8 bases not matched to a gene. The CDR3 reads CASSSSPTGVYGYTF. The CDR3 region has the DNA TGTGCCAGCAGTTCATCCCCGACAGGGGTCTATGGCTACACCTTC.